This entry lists 32 T cell receptor beta chains sequenced from one sample in a study of neurological immune-mediated disorders. Time point noted: technical triplicate 2. TCRdb used MiXCR to reprocess the 5' RACE reads, holding one entry per CDR3 protein. In the table there are about 55,000 distinct CDR3 sequences, about 24% of which are singletons. Source material: PBMCs. Every receptor here comes from a man aged 55 to 69 with HTLV-1-associated myelopathy (HAM/TSP).

In its sample, this clonotype was seen many times. The chain recombines TRBV7-9 with TRBJ2-2; 8 bases map to TRBD1. With V trimmed by 5 bases and J by 7 bases, 6 bases remained unmatched. The CDR3 has 14 amino acids. The germline CDR1 and CDR2 sequences are SEHNR and FQNEAQ (reference sequence). The CDR3 coding sequence is TGTGCCAGCAGCGCAGGGGGCGCCGGCGGGGAGCTGTTTTTT. As protein: CASSAGGAGGELFF.

This clonotype has ten or more counts. The chain combines TRBV7-3 with TRBJ2-7; D is unclear. CDR3 length: 11 residues. CDR1 and CDR2 (germline): SGHTA, FQGTGA. With 0 bases removed from V and 3 bases from J, the gap between germline ends came to 0 bases. The CDR3, as DNA: TGTGCCAGCAGCTTAACCTACGAGCAGTACTTC. Translated: CASSLTYEQYF. Based on the CDR3 plus reference TRBV7-3 and TRBJ2-7, the full variable domain is GAGVSQTPSNKVTEKGKYVELRCDPISGHTALYWYRQSLGQGPEFLIYFQGTGAADDSGLPNDRFFAVRPEGSVSTLKIQRTERGDSAVYLCASSLTYEQYFGPGTRLTVT.

This clonotype appeared once. CDR3 region: CASRDGRGQSSGANVLTF. DNA for the CDR3: TGTGCCAGCAGGGACGGCAGGGGGCAGAGCTCTGGGGCCAACGTCCTGACTTTC. V is TRBV12-3 or TRBV12-4 and J is TRBJ2-6, with TRBD1 matching over 8 bases. V lost 6 bases and J lost 0; bases outside the gene matches: 10. CDR3 length: 18 amino acids.

The chain joins TRBV20-1 to TRBJ2-3; D perhaps matches TRBD1 (6 bases). There are 15 residues in the CDR3. CDR1 is DFQATT, CDR2 SNEGSKA, per germline (reference sequence). Trimming removed 5 bases from V and 1 base from J, with 16 bases in between. The CDR3 here is CSAAREGEGTDTQYF. The CDR3 nucleotides read TGCAGTGCTGCCCGTGAGGGGGAAGGCACAGATACGCAGTATTTT.

This clonotype has a count of ten or more. The chain carries TRBV27 and TRBJ2-7; D might be TRBD1 or TRBD2, each matching 5 bases. There are 15 residues in the CDR3. Trimming pared 5 bases from V and 3 bases from J, leaving 17 bases between. Germline CDR1 and CDR2: MNHEY and SMNVEV (reference sequence). The CDR3 coding sequence is TGTGCCAGCAGTAGATTTGGGACCGGAGACTACGAGCAGTACTTC. Protein sequence: CASSRFGTGDYEQYF.

As concerns this clonotype: Lacking the conserved final phenylalanine or tryptophan, this CDR3 likely reflects a read error. The chain recombines TRBV20-1 with TRBJ2-1; TRBD2 is a possible D gene (5 bases). CDR1 and CDR2 (germline): DFQATT, SNEGSKA (reference sequence). The CDR3 has 14 amino acids. The CDR3 sequence is CSTRGWPGMSEQFL. For the CDR3, the DNA is TGCAGTACTAGAGGTTGGCCAGGAATGAGTGAGCAGTTCCTC.

In its sample, this clonotype was seen many times. The chain links TRBV20-1 to TRBJ2-1; the match to TRBD2 covers 7 bases. The length of the CDR3 is 17 residues. Germline V gene sequence: CDR1 DFQATT, CDR2 SNEGSKA (reference sequence). The ends lost 0 bases at V and 6 bases at J; junction bases unmatched: 14. The CDR3 protein is CSARDLRVGDYGNEQFF. CDR3 nucleotides: TGCAGTGCTAGAGATCTCAGGGTGGGGGACTATGGCAATGAGCAGTTCTTC.

This clonotype appeared many times. The V call is TRBV3-1, the J call TRBJ2-3; no clear D gene. CDR1 and CDR2 (germline): LGHDT, YNNKEL (reference sequence). This CDR3 contains 13 residues. V was trimmed by 3 bases and J by 7 bases, leaving 11 bases between them. CDR3 coding DNA: TGTGCCAGCAGCCAGGGAAGGCGGAATACGCAGTATTTT. Translation gives CASSQGRRNTQYF.

The chain employs TRBV20-1 and TRBJ2-5; TRBD1 is a possible D gene (5 bases). The CDR3 is 12 residues long. CDR1 is DFQATT, CDR2 SNEGSKA, per germline (reference sequence). V lost 6 bases and J 5 bases, leaving 13 bases between the germline ends. The CDR3 protein is CSAEGQVETQYF. The CDR3 DNA reads TGCAGTGCAGAAGGACAAGTTGAGACCCAGTACTTC.

This clonotype was found many times. V usage is TRBV12-3 or TRBV12-4 and J usage is TRBJ1-1; 11 bases agree with TRBD1. V lost 4 bases to trimming and J lost 5 bases; unmatched junction nucleotides: 3. The CDR3 is made up of 14 amino acids. The CDR3 protein is CASSWGQGGTEAFF. The CDR3 nucleotides read TGTGCCAGCAGTTGGGGACAGGGGGGGACTGAAGCTTTCTTT.

This clonotype showed up just a few times. CDR3 sequence (DNA): TGTGCCAGCTCACCAGATTCCCTAGCCAAAAACATTCAGTACTTC. This sequence encodes CASSPDSLAKNIQYF. This chain joins TRBV18 and TRBJ2-4, with D unclear. The CDR3 contains 15 residues. V was trimmed by 2 bases and J by 0 bases, leaving 8 bases between them. Germline V lookup: CDR1 KGHSH, CDR2 LQKENI.

V usage is TRBV7-8 and J usage is TRBJ2-7; 10 nucleotides align to TRBD2. Unmatched junction bases numbered 3, after V lost 0 bases and J lost 4 bases. Germline V lookup: CDR1 SGHVS, CDR2 FQNEAQ. The CDR3 length is 15 residues. As DNA, the CDR3 is TGTGCCAGCAGCTTAGCAGCGGGAGGGCCGTACGAGCAGTACTTC. It is translated as CASSLAAGGPYEQYF. Full variable domain (remainder filled in from reference TRBV7-8 and TRBJ2-7): GAGVSQSPRYKVAKRGQDVALRCDPISGHVSLFWYQQALGQGPEFLTYFQNEAQLDKSGLPSDRFFAERPEGSVSTLKIQRTQQEDSAVYLCASSLAAGGPYEQYFGPGTRLTVT.

The chain carries TRBV5-1 and TRBJ2-4; 7 nucleotides align to TRBD2. The junction had 4 bases not matched to a gene; V was cut back by 2 bases and J by 8 bases. The CDR3 runs 13 residues. CDR1 is SGHRS, CDR2 YFSETQ, per germline. The DNA of the CDR3 is TGCGCCAGCAGCTTCACTAGCGTAGACATTCAGTACTTC. It encodes CASSFTSVDIQYF. Filled out from reference TRBV5-1 and TRBJ2-4, the complete variable domain reads KAGVTQTPRYLIKTRGQQVTLSCSPISGHRSVSWYQQTPGQGLQFLFEYFSETQRNKGNFPGRFSGRQFSNSRSEMNVSTLELGDSALYLCASSFTSVDIQYFGAGTRLSVL.

This clonotype was seen ten or more times. CDR3 DNA sequence: TGTGCCAGCACCTATGGAGGAAACACCATATATTTT. Amino acids: CASTYGGNTIYF. This chain uses TRBV6-6 with TRBJ1-3; D is ambiguous. Trimming cost V 7 bases and J 4 bases, with 8 bases left between them. CDR1 is MNHNY, CDR2 SVGAGI, per germline (reference sequence). The CDR3 is made up of 12 amino acids.

This clonotype appeared many times. The chain uses TRBV2 and TRBJ2-1; D is possibly TRBD1 or TRBD2 (5 bases each). Per the germline V gene, CDR1 is SNHLY and CDR2 is FYNNEI. CDR3 length equals 11 residues. V was clipped by 7 bases and J by 9 bases, with 10 bases between them. The CDR3 DNA sequence: TGTGCCAGCACCTTCGGGGCTGAGCAGTTCTTC. Protein product: CASTFGAEQFF.

V is TRBV7-9 and J is TRBJ1-4; 7 positions match TRBD1. CDR3 size: 17 residues. V was pared by 4 bases and J by 8 bases, with 16 bases of the junction left unmatched. Germline CDR1 is SEHNR and CDR2 is FQNEAQ (reference sequence). The CDR3 loop is CASSWTGGAGQQEKLFF. The CDR3 DNA is TGTGCCAGCAGCTGGACAGGTGGCGCCGGCCAGCAGGAAAAACTGTTTTTT.

This clonotype was observed many times. The rearrangement uses TRBV29-1 and TRBJ2-3; D unresolved. The germline gives CDR1 SQVTM, CDR2 ANQGSEA. V was clipped by 7 bases and J by 1 base, with 3 bases between them. This CDR3 spans 10 amino acids. The CDR3 here is CSAGTDTQYF. The CDR3 nucleotides are TGCAGCGCCGGCACAGATACGCAGTATTTT.

This clonotype was seen more than once but under ten times. The genes are TRBV6-6 and TRBJ1-1; D remains unclear. Germline CDR1 MNHNY, CDR2 SVGAGI (reference sequence). The CDR3 has 14 amino acids. With 0 bases removed from V and 8 bases from J, the gap between germline ends came to 13 bases. CDR3 amino acids: CASSYSASEGEAFF. DNA for the CDR3: TGTGCCAGCAGTTACTCGGCCTCCGAAGGGGAAGCTTTCTTT.

This clonotype was seen ten or more times. The V gene is TRBV15, the J gene TRBJ2-1, with 9 bases that match TRBD2. Germline trimming cut 0 bases from V and 0 bases from J; bases unmatched to any gene: 15. Germline V lookup: CDR1 LNHNV, CDR2 YYDKDF (reference sequence). CDR3 size: 21 residues. The CDR3 is CATSRDSPRGRVWSSYNEQFF. The CDR3 nucleotides read TGTGCCACCAGCAGAGATAGCCCGCGCGGGAGGGTGTGGAGCTCCTACAATGAGCAGTTCTTC.

This clonotype has a count of ten or more. The chain carries TRBV5-1 and TRBJ2-5; a weak D match, TRBD1 (6 bases). CDR1 is SGHRS, CDR2 YFSETQ, per germline. The V and J ends lost 2 bases and 0 bases respectively, with 11 bases between them. There are 15 residues in the CDR3. For the CDR3, the DNA is TGCGCCAGCAGCTTACAGGGATCGTACCAAGAGACCCAGTACTTC. Amino acid sequence: CASSLQGSYQETQYF.

The sample holds many counts of this clonotype. The chain is built from TRBV10-3 and TRBJ1-2; no definite D call. V was cut by 2 bases and J by 2 bases, with 6 bases left in between. Germline CDR1 and CDR2: ENHRY and SYGVKD. The CDR3 spans 13 residues. In nucleotides, the CDR3 is TGTGCCATCAGTGAGGAGGGAAACTATGGCTACACCTTC. This sequence encodes CAISEEGNYGYTF.

This clonotype showed up many times. The V and J genes are TRBV7-9 and TRBJ2-3; TRBD1 aligns across 9 bases. CDR3 size: 14 residues. The V gene's germline CDR1 is SEHNR and CDR2 FQNEAQ (reference sequence). V trimming: 3 bases; J trimming: 3 bases; junction bases outside the gene matches: 1. The DNA of the CDR3 is TGTGCCAGCAGCTTGGGGACAGGGACAGATACGCAGTATTTT. Translation gives CASSLGTGTDTQYF.

This clonotype was seen a single time. The chain recombines TRBV6-4 with TRBJ2-1, with no clear D. The CDR3 extends over 14 amino acids. Looked up from germline, CDR1 is MRHNA and CDR2 is SNTAGT. The ends were cut back, 4 bases at V and 0 bases at J, with 7 bases in the middle. CDR3 loop: CASSVSFSYNEQFF. For the CDR3, the DNA is TGTGCCAGCAGTGTTAGCTTCTCCTACAATGAGCAGTTCTTC.

This clonotype was counted many times. This chain links TRBV6-2 or TRBV6-3 with TRBJ1-3; D is unresolved. The CDR3 covers 14 residues. In germline, CDR1 is MNHEY, CDR2 SVGEGT. Trimming removed 2 bases from V and 1 base from J, with 6 bases in between. Written as DNA, the CDR3 is TGTGCCAGCAGTTACGAAGGGTCTGGAAACACCATATATTTT. Translating it yields CASSYEGSGNTIYF.

This chain joins TRBV5-1 and TRBJ1-2; 12 nucleotides align to TRBD1. The trim removed 4 bases at V and 2 bases at J, leaving 3 bases unmatched. The CDR3 is 15 residues long. In germline, CDR1 is SGHRS, CDR2 YFSETQ. Here the CDR3 reads CASSRGQGANYGYTF. The CDR3 DNA follows: TGCGCCAGCAGCAGGGGACAGGGGGCAAACTATGGCTACACCTTC.

In its sample, this clonotype is medium-sized (0.01 to 0.1%). This chain uses TRBV10-3 with TRBJ2-5; possibly TRBD1 or TRBD2 for D (5 bases each). Per the germline V gene, CDR1 is ENHRY and CDR2 is SYGVKD. This CDR3 comprises 14 residues. V was trimmed by 3 bases and J by 3 bases, leaving 11 bases between them. The CDR3 sequence is CAISEGTKKETQYF. In DNA, the CDR3 is TGTGCCATCAGTGAAGGGACGAAAAAAGAGACCCAGTACTTC.

This clonotype has ten or more counts. The chain uses TRBV20-1 and TRBJ2-7; D remains ambiguous. This CDR3 is built from 14 residues. The V and J ends lost 3 bases and 2 bases respectively, with 14 bases between them. CDR1 and CDR2 (germline): DFQATT, SNEGSKA (reference sequence). The CDR3 DNA sequence: TGCAGTGCTAGTGACGACAACAACCCCTACGAGCAGTACTTC. Its protein is CSASDDNNPYEQYF.

This clonotype has a count of ten or more. The chain employs TRBV6-1 and TRBJ1-1; D ambiguous. The germline gives CDR1 MNHNS, CDR2 SASEGT. The CDR3 is made up of 13 amino acids. As DNA, the CDR3 is TGTGTCTCAGTTAGGGAATCCCGGACTGAAGCTTTCTTT. Translation: CVSVRESRTEAFF.

The chain recombines TRBV18 with TRBJ1-5; D call uncertain. V was cut by 1 base and J by 0 bases, with 4 bases left in between. Germline CDR1 and CDR2: KGHSH and LQKENI. The CDR3 consists of 14 residues. The CDR3 DNA sequence: TGTGCCAGCTCACCACAGGGTAGCAATCAGCCCCAGCATTTT. Residues: CASSPQGSNQPQHF.

This clonotype has only one observation. The CDR3 bases are TGCGCCAGCAGAGGACGAAGAGCTGCAGGTGAGCAGTTCTTC. Translating it yields CASRGRRAAGEQFF. The chain is built from TRBV4-1 and TRBJ2-1; D uncertain. Trimming removed 6 bases from V and 9 bases from J, with 18 bases in between. Germline assignment: CDR1 MGHRA and CDR2 YSYEKL. The CDR3 contains 14 residues.

Many counts were recorded for this clonotype. The gene calls are TRBV7-9 and TRBJ2-3, with D perhaps TRBD2 (6 bases). Trimming removed 10 bases from V and 2 bases from J, with 16 bases in between. Germline V gives CDR1 SEHNR, CDR2 FQNEAQ (reference sequence). The CDR3 length is 14 residues. Written as DNA, the CDR3 is TGTGCCATACAAACCGGGACTTTCACAGATACGCAGTATTTT. Its protein product is CAIQTGTFTDTQYF. Drawing the rest from reference TRBV7-9 and TRBJ2-3, the complete variable domain is DTGVSQNPRHKITKRGQNVTFRCDPISEHNRLYWYRQTLGQGPEFLTYFQNEAQLEKSRLLSDRFSAERPKGSFSTLEIQRTEQGDSAMYLCAIQTGTFTDTQYFGPGTRLTVL.

A remark on this clonotype: This may be a read error: a much more frequent sequence differs by one nucleotide. V usage is TRBV11-1 and J usage is TRBJ1-6, with D uncertain. There are 14 residues in the CDR3. V lost 5 bases and J 5 bases, leaving 10 bases between the germline ends. Germline lookup yields CDR1 SGHAT and CDR2 FQDESV (reference sequence). The chain's CDR3 is CASSRGGNNSPLHF. The CDR3 DNA reads TGTGCCAGCAGCCGCGGCGGGAATAATTCACCCCTCCACTTT.